The 18 T cell receptor beta chains presented below share a single source sample, sequenced in a study of blood T cells in healthy people across ages. Using a J-beta primer mix together with a sample-barcoded 5' primer, a second PCR was run for about 6 to 12 cycles. In TCRdb, the 5' RACE reads were re-called with MiXCR into one record per CDR3 protein. Seen here are roughly 550,000 distinct CDR3 sequences, 20% to 30% observed once, and the top ten hold approximately 8.7%. These data also featured in a second study, about T cells of mothers and their children.

Sequenced: blood. The receptors originated from a boy under 18 in good health.

This clonotype has at least ten counts. V usage is TRBV6-4 and J usage is TRBJ2-2; 11 bases align to TRBD2. The CDR3 is 16 residues long. Germline CDR1 is MRHNA and CDR2 is SNTAGT. J gave up 2 bases and V 3 bases, and 2 bases lay outside the gene matches. CDR3 loop: CASSDGLAGNTGELFF. The CDR3 coding sequence is TGTGCCAGCAGTGATGGACTAGCGGGCAACACCGGGGAGCTGTTTTTT.

The V call is TRBV7-2, the J call TRBJ1-4; D perhaps matches TRBD1 (6 bases). The V end lost 5 bases, the J end lost 8 bases, and 18 bases lay between the germline ends. Per the germline V gene, CDR1 is SGHTA and CDR2 is FQGNSA. This CDR3 is built from 15 residues. This chain's CDR3 is CASSTQAGQNEKLFF. The CDR3 DNA reads as TGTGCCAGCAGCACCCAGGCGGGACAAAACGAAAAACTGTTTTTT.

The rearrangement links TRBV7-9 to TRBJ2-3; the D is unclear. The CDR3 is 13 residues long. Germline CDR1 and CDR2: SEHNR and FQNEAQ (reference sequence). V lost 2 bases to trimming and J lost 5 bases, with 8 bases between them. The CDR3 DNA is TGTGCCAGCAGCTTAAGTTCGGGAGATACGCAGTATTTT. Its translation: CASSLSSGDTQYF.

The CDR3, as DNA: TGTGCCATCAGTGACCTAGGGACAGGGGGGTCCAATGAGCAGTTCTTC. Encoded protein: CAISDLGTGGSNEQFF. The chain recombines TRBV10-3 with TRBJ2-1, with 11 bases aligning to TRBD1. The germline gives CDR1 ENHRY, CDR2 SYGVKD. The trim removed 3 bases at V and 6 bases at J, leaving 7 bases unmatched. The CDR3 totals 16 residues.

This clonotype was counted only a few times. The gene calls are TRBV28 and TRBJ1-4; D is uncertain. In germline, CDR1 is MDHEN, CDR2 SYDVKM. CDR3 size: 20 residues. The germline V and J ends were trimmed by 5 bases and 4 bases, with 29 bases remaining between them. The CDR3: CASSPSSLMSSGPDNEKLFF. CDR3 in DNA: TGTGCCAGCAGTCCCAGCAGTTTAATGTCGTCGGGTCCTGATAATGAAAAACTGTTTTTT. The variable domain in full, completed from reference TRBV28 and TRBJ1-4, reads DVKVTQSSRYLVKRTGEKVFLECVQDMDHENMFWYRQDPGLGLRLIYFSYDVKMKEKGDIPEGYSVSREKKERFSLILESASTNQTSMYLCASSPSSLMSSGPDNEKLFFGSGTQLSVL.

This sequence joins TRBV6-5 and TRBJ2-5; 7 nucleotides align to TRBD1. Germline V gene sequence: CDR1 MNHEY, CDR2 SVGAGI. The CDR3 runs to 13 residues. V lost 10 bases, J lost 2 bases, and 7 bases stayed unmatched. The CDR3 region has the DNA TGTGCCACTGGGACAGATTGGCAAGAGACCCAGTACTTC. Its protein product is CATGTDWQETQYF.

The chain recombines TRBV4-1 with TRBJ1-4; D is unresolved. Trimming left V 1 base short and J 0 bases short, with 12 bases between. This CDR3 contains 17 residues. Looked up from germline, CDR1 is MGHRA and CDR2 is YSYEKL. The CDR3 reads CASSQGPRQTTNEKLFF. Written as DNA, the CDR3 is TGCGCCAGCAGCCAAGGGCCCCGTCAAACAACTAATGAAAAACTGTTTTTT.

This rearrangement joins TRBV28 to TRBJ2-5; 7 positions agree with TRBD2. The V and J ends lost 5 bases and 5 bases, in that order; junction bases with no gene match: 11. The CDR3 contains 15 residues. Looked up from germline, CDR1 is MDHEN and CDR2 is SYDVKM. Written as DNA, the CDR3 is TGTGCCAGCAGTGCTCTAGCGGTGGGGTGGGAGACCCAGTACTTC. Protein: CASSALAVGWETQYF.

The V call is TRBV20-1, the J call TRBJ2-5; 9 nucleotides match TRBD1. CDR3 length: 13 residues. CDR1 and CDR2 (germline): DFQATT, SNEGSKA (reference sequence). V gave up 3 bases and J gave up 5 bases; unmatched junction bases: 4. CDR3 sequence (DNA): TGCAGTGCTAGCGGGACAGGGAGTGAGACCCAGTACTTC. Translated, it gives CSASGTGSETQYF.

There are a few counts of this clonotype. The DNA of the CDR3 is TGTGCCAGCAGCTTATACGGCAGGTCCTACGAGCAGTACTTC. Protein sequence: CASSLYGRSYEQYF. This chain uses TRBV7-2 with TRBJ2-7; D not certain. The V gene's germline CDR1 is SGHTA and CDR2 FQGNSA. The CDR3 totals 14 residues. Between the trimmed V and J ends, which lost 2 bases and 1 base, there was a span of 9 bases.

This clonotype was observed a handful of times. One junction end disagrees with the germline gene, perhaps due to a read error. V gene TRBV4-2 combines with J gene TRBJ2-7, with D unclear. Per germline, CDR1 LGHNA and CDR2 YNFKEQ. The CDR3 consists of 14 residues. The DNA of the CDR3 is TGTGCCAGCAGCCAAGATAGGTACTGGAGCGAGCGGTACTTC. As protein: CASSQDRYWSERYF.

The chain is built from TRBV7-2 and TRBJ1-3; D remains ambiguous. CDR3 length: 13 residues. Trimming left V 5 bases short and J 4 bases short, with 9 bases between. CDR1 SGHTA and CDR2 FQGNSA come from the germline V gene. The CDR3 loop is CASSRDVGNTIYF. The CDR3 region has the DNA TGTGCCAGCAGCCGGGATGTGGGAAACACCATATATTTT.

V and J are TRBV25-1 and TRBJ2-7; 7 bases are shared with TRBD1. Germline values: CDR1 MGHDK, CDR2 SYGVNS. V shed 4 bases, J shed 5 bases, and the junction held 11 bases outside the gene matches. This CDR3 has 15 amino acids. The CDR3 sequence is CASSVRQGVENEQYF. The CDR3 DNA sequence: TGTGCCAGCAGTGTAAGACAGGGAGTGGAGAACGAGCAGTACTTC.

The chain couples TRBV6-2 or TRBV6-3 to TRBJ1-1, with D hard to call. The CDR3 has 14 amino acids. V was trimmed by 4 bases and J by 5 bases, leaving 14 bases between them. Germline V CDR1 and CDR2: MNHEY, SVGEGT. Here the CDR3 reads CASSSNRFDTEAFF. CDR3 bases: TGTGCCAGCAGTTCGAACAGATTTGATACTGAAGCTTTCTTT.

This clonotype has only one observation. The chain uses TRBV29-1 and TRBJ1-1; a weak D match, TRBD1 (6 bases). The CDR3 runs to 14 residues. Germline V gene sequence: CDR1 SQVTM, CDR2 ANQGSEA. Trimming left V 3 bases short and J 4 bases short, with 15 bases between. The CDR3 DNA follows: TGCAGCGTTGAGAAGGGGCAGGGGACCACTGAAGCTTTCTTT. Protein product: CSVEKGQGTTEAFF.

This clonotype was observed many times. This chain uses TRBV6-5 with TRBJ2-5; no clear D. V shed 5 bases and J shed 9 bases, with 16 bases lying between them. Per the germline V gene, CDR1 is MNHEY and CDR2 is SVGAGI. This CDR3 comprises 13 residues. This chain's CDR3 is CASSLGPPRAQYF. The DNA for the CDR3 is TGTGCCAGCAGTCTGGGTCCCCCAAGGGCCCAGTACTTC.

This clonotype has more than one count but fewer than ten. The V and J genes are TRBV4-2 and TRBJ2-7; 10 bases are shared with TRBD2. The trim removed 0 bases at V and 4 bases at J, leaving 6 bases unmatched. The CDR3 loop spans 16 amino acids. Germline V gives CDR1 LGHNA, CDR2 YNFKEQ. The DNA for the CDR3 is TGTGCCAGCAGCCAAGACGAGACTAGCGGGTTGTACGAGCAGTACTTC. Translating gives CASSQDETSGLYEQYF.

The J gene is TRBJ2-7, the V gene TRBV7-8; a possible D gene is TRBD1 (6 bases). The CDR3 consists of 15 residues. V was clipped by 0 bases and J by 1 base, with 10 bases between them. CDR1 and CDR2 from the germline V gene are SGHVS and FQNEAQ. The CDR3 loop reads CASSLARDKSYEQYF. The CDR3 coding sequence is TGTGCCAGCAGCTTAGCGAGGGACAAATCCTACGAGCAGTACTTC.